This is a list of T cell receptor beta chains from one sample in a study of blood T cells in healthy people across ages. A single record per CDR3 protein comes from TCRdb applying MiXCR to the 5' RACE reads. The sample has roughly 800,000 distinct CDR3 sequences; over 45% are singletons. Sequenced sample: blood. The source is a man aged 25 to 45 in good health. CDR3s include the opening cysteine and the closing phenylalanine or tryptophan. The D gene is left open where the match is weak. Not all rows give a size; the values are once, few, many and, for expanded clones, a class.

size: NA; D: NA; V: TRBV14; J: TRBJ1-2; length: 13; DNA: TGTGCCAGCAGCGCCCAGAACCACGGCGGCTACACCTTC; CDR3: CASSAQNHGGYTF
size: NA; D: NA; V: TRBV20-1; J: TRBJ2-7; length: 16; DNA: TGCAGTGCTCTGGAGGGGGCTGGGGCAAACTCCTACGAGCAGTACTTC; CDR3: CSALEGAGANSYEQYF
size: NA; D: TRBD1; V: TRBV20-1; J: TRBJ2-7; length: 11; DNA: TGCAGTGCTGGGACAGCCAATGAGCAGTACTTC; CDR3: CSAGTANEQYF
size: many; D: TRBD1; V: TRBV20-1; J: TRBJ2-7; length: 14; DNA: TGCAGTGCACCCGGGACAGGAGGTACCTACGAGCAGTACTTC; CDR3: CSAPGTGGTYEQYF
size: NA; D: NA; V: TRBV20-1; J: TRBJ2-4; length: 15; DNA: TGCAGTGCCCCCCCAGGGCTGGGAGCCAAAAACATTCAGTACTTC; CDR3: CSAPPGLGAKNIQYF
size: NA; D: NA; V: TRBV6-6; J: TRBJ1-2; length: 15; DNA: TGTGCCAGCAGTTACCCTCTACAATCAAGCGATGGCTACACCTTC; CDR3: CASSYPLQSSDGYTF
size: NA; D: TRBD1; V: TRBV6-5; J: TRBJ2-7; length: 16; DNA: TGTGCCAGCAGTTACTCGAGACAGGGTGGATCCTACGAGCAGTACTTC; CDR3: CASSYSRQGGSYEQYF
size: few; D: NA; V: TRBV6-2/TRBV6-3; J: TRBJ2-1; length: 16; DNA: TGTGCCAGCAGTTACTCTGGGAGTCTGGGCAACAATGAGCAGTTCTTC; CDR3: CASSYSGSLGNNEQFF
size: NA; D: TRBD1; V: TRBV29-1; J: TRBJ2-7; length: 11; DNA: TGCAGCGGACAGGGGGTCAACGAGCAGTACTTC; CDR3: CSGQGVNEQYF
size: NA; D: NA; V: TRBV5-1; J: TRBJ1-2; length: 16; DNA: TGCGCCAGCAGCTTGTATCGCCAAGGTGGTGACTATGGCTACACCTTC; CDR3: CASSLYRQGGDYGYTF
size: few; D: NA; V: TRBV4-2; J: TRBJ1-2; length: 13; DNA: TGTGCCAGCAGCCATGGGGGGGACTATGGCTACACCTTC; CDR3: CASSHGGDYGYTF
size: NA; D: TRBD2; V: TRBV25-1; J: TRBJ2-3; length: 16; DNA: TGTGCCAGCAGTGAATATCGGGGGGATAGCACAGATACGCAGTATTTT; CDR3: CASSEYRGDSTDTQYF
size: once; D: NA; V: TRBV29-1; J: TRBJ2-2; length: 14; DNA: TGCAGCGTTCGGACACCGACGAACACCGGGGAGCTGTTTTTT; CDR3: CSVRTPTNTGELFF
size: NA; D: NA; V: TRBV5-1; J: TRBJ1-6; length: 14; DNA: TGCGCCAGCAGCTTTCAGGCTGATAATTCACCCCTCCACTTT; CDR3: CASSFQADNSPLHF
size: NA; D: NA; V: TRBV2; J: TRBJ2-4; length: 13; DNA: TGTGCCAGCAGTGAAGCGGGTCCGTGGATTCAGTACTTC; CDR3: CASSEAGPWIQYF
size: many; D: NA; V: TRBV20-1; J: TRBJ2-5; length: 16; DNA: TGCAGTGCTAGGTCCCCGGGGGAGGACTCGCTGGGGACCCAGTACTTC; CDR3: CSARSPGEDSLGTQYF